The 18 T cell receptor beta chains presented below share a single source sample, sequenced in a study of shared clonotypes between healthy human individuals. Profiled with immunoSEQ multiplex PCR; TCRdb holds only in-frame clones, not every one. The sample has roughly 490,000 clones, 70% to 80% seen once. Sequencing used PBMCs. Source of these receptors: a woman between 35 and 50 years old in good health. Some clones in this sample may be carry-over from other donors' samples.

The chain employs TRBV19 and TRBJ2-5; D unclear. Looked up from germline, CDR1 is LNHDA and CDR2 is SQIVND (reference sequence). V was pared by 3 bases and J by 5 bases, with 10 bases between. The CDR3 covers 13 residues. The CDR3 spells CASSIRLDETQYF. Here the CDR3 DNA reads TGTGCCAGTAGTATCAGGCTAGATGAGACCCAGTACTTC. The full variable domain, with the rest looked up from reference TRBV19 and TRBJ2-5, is DGGITQSPKYLFRKEGQNVTLSCEQNLNHDAMYWYRQDPGQGLRLIYYSQIVNDFQKGDIAEGYSVSREKKESFPLTVTSAQKNPTAFYLCASSIRLDETQYFGPGTRLLVL.

The CDR3 sequence: CAWGQNPIGETQYF. The CDR3, as DNA: TGTGCCTGGGGTCAAAACCCCATAGGAGAGACCCAGTACTTC. J is TRBJ2-5 and V is TRBV30; unclear D gene. V dropped 5 bases and J dropped 4 bases, with 17 bases sitting between them. This CDR3 spans 14 amino acids. Germline-derived CDR1 and CDR2 are GTSNPN and SVGIG (reference sequence).

The chain recombines TRBV11-3 with TRBJ2-3; 7 bases are a match to TRBD1. There are 14 residues in the CDR3. Losses at the gene ends were 5 bases for V and 2 bases for J; bases not matched to a gene: 4. CDR1 and CDR2 from the germline V gene are SGHNT and YENEEA. For the CDR3, the DNA is TGTGCCAGCAGCCCGGGACAGTCCACAGATACGCAGTATTTT. Translated, it gives CASSPGQSTDTQYF.

This clone was counted only a few times. CDR3 region: CASSLGGNTIYF. The CDR3 region has the DNA TGCGCCAGCAGCTTAGGGGGAAACACCATATATTTT. V gene TRBV5-1 combines with J gene TRBJ1-3; D not certain. In germline, CDR1 is SGHRS, CDR2 YFSETQ. Trimming cost V 2 bases and J 4 bases, with 4 bases left between them. This CDR3 has 12 amino acids. Full variable domain (outside the CDR3, taken from reference TRBV5-1 and TRBJ1-3): KAGVTQTPRYLIKTRGQQVTLSCSPISGHRSVSWYQQTPGQGLQFLFEYFSETQRNKGNFPGRFSGRQFSNSRSEMNVSTLELGDSALYLCASSLGGNTIYFGEGSWLTVV.

The rearrangement links TRBV6-6 to TRBJ1-3; D call uncertain. The V end lost 5 bases, the J end lost 0 bases, and 5 bases lay between the germline ends. The CDR3 loop spans 13 amino acids. Germline CDR1 is MNHNY and CDR2 is SVGAGI (reference sequence). CDR3 nucleotides: TGTGCCAGCAGTCTGAGCTCTGGAAACACCATATATTTT. Residues: CASSLSSGNTIYF.

The genes are TRBV5-4 and TRBJ1-1, with D unresolved. Germline V lookup: CDR1 SGHNT, CDR2 YYREEE (reference sequence). This CDR3 region has 14 residues. Trimming left V 3 bases short and J 4 bases short, with 13 bases between. In DNA, the CDR3 is TGTGCCAGCAGCTCAACGACACACGGCACTGAAGCTTTCTTT. Its translation is CASSSTTHGTEAFF.

V gene TRBV11-1 combines with J gene TRBJ2-2, with TRBD2 identical over 11 bases. CDR1 is SGHAT and CDR2 is FQDESV in the germline V gene (reference sequence). With V trimmed by 5 bases and J by 2 bases, 4 bases remained unmatched. CDR3 length: 16 residues. The CDR3 spells CASSPGTSGNTGELFF. CDR3 sequence (DNA): TGTGCCAGCAGCCCCGGGACTAGCGGAAACACCGGGGAGCTGTTTTTT.

The chain recombines TRBV5-4 with TRBJ2-2; TRBD2 aligns across 11 bases. The junction had 9 bases not matched to a gene; V was cut back by 4 bases and J by 4 bases. The CDR3 covers 17 residues. In germline, CDR1 is SGHNT, CDR2 YYREEE (reference sequence). The CDR3 loop reads CASSRGLAELSTGELFF. Here the CDR3 DNA reads TGTGCCAGCAGCCGGGGACTAGCGGAGCTATCCACCGGGGAGCTGTTTTTT.

The CDR3 is CASSPGTGAHEQYF. The CDR3 nucleotides read TGTGCCAGCAGCCCCGGGACAGGGGCCCACGAGCAGTACTTC. The V and J genes are TRBV7-2 and TRBJ2-7, with TRBD1 identical over 10 bases. CDR3 size: 14 residues. Trimming at V came to 5 bases and at J to 5 bases, leaving 6 bases not matched to a gene. Germline-derived CDR1 and CDR2 are SGHTA and FQGNSA. The full variable domain, its missing parts supplied by reference TRBV7-2 and TRBJ2-7, is GAGVSQSPSNKVTEKGKDVELRCDPISGHTALYWYRQSLGQGLEFLIYFQGNSAPDKSGLPSDRFSAERTGGSVSTLTIQRTQQEDSAVYLCASSPGTGAHEQYFGPGTRLTVT.

The chain uses TRBV4-2 and TRBJ2-1, with 13 bases lining up with TRBD2. Trimming at V came to 1 base and at J to 14 bases, leaving 11 bases not matched to a gene. This CDR3 contains 16 residues. CDR1 LGHNA and CDR2 YNFKEQ come from the germline V gene. The CDR3 loop is CASSQAGTSGTGREFF. CDR3 bases: TGTGCCAGCAGCCAAGCGGGGACTAGCGGGACGGGCAGGGAGTTCTTC.

This chain uses TRBV18 with TRBJ2-1, with 13 bases lining up with TRBD2. The CDR3 extends over 18 amino acids. The V gene end was trimmed by 0 bases and the J gene end by 0 bases; junction bases not matched to a gene: 2. CDR1 is KGHSH and CDR2 is LQKENI in the germline V gene. This chain's CDR3 is CASSPPGLAGSSYNEQFF. For the CDR3, the DNA is TGTGCCAGCTCACCACCGGGACTAGCGGGGAGCTCCTACAATGAGCAGTTCTTC.

The chain is built from TRBV7-9 and TRBJ1-2; D gene unclear. V shed 3 bases and J shed 1 base, with 9 bases lying between them. The V gene's germline CDR1 is SEHNR and CDR2 FQNEAQ (reference sequence). The CDR3 is 14 residues long. CDR3 in DNA: TGTGCCAGCAGCTTGGGAAGGGTTAACTATGGCTACACCTTC. This sequence encodes CASSLGRVNYGYTF. Filled out from reference TRBV7-9 and TRBJ1-2, the complete variable domain reads DTGVSQNPRHKITKRGQNVTFRCDPISEHNRLYWYRQTLGQGPEFLTYFQNEAQLEKSRLLSDRFSAERPKGSFSTLEIQRTEQGDSAMYLCASSLGRVNYGYTFGSGTRLTVV.

The chain couples TRBV7-3 to TRBJ1-2; D ambiguous. Germline CDR1 SGHTA, CDR2 FQGTGA. This CDR3 comprises 13 residues. With 5 bases removed from V and 3 bases from J, the gap between germline ends came to 10 bases. CDR3 sequence (DNA): TGTGCCAGCAGCCCTGGCCAGGACTATGGCTACACCTTC. This encodes CASSPGQDYGYTF.

This chain links TRBV29-1 with TRBJ2-6; D perhaps matches TRBD1 (6 bases). The CDR3 is 16 amino acids. Germline V gene sequence: CDR1 SQVTM, CDR2 ANQGSEA. V lost 3 bases and J 1 base, leaving 13 bases between the germline ends. CDR3 sequence (DNA): TGCAGCGTTGACGGGCAGGGACAATCTGGGGCCAACGTCCTGACTTTC. Its protein product is CSVDGQGQSGANVLTF. The whole variable domain, remainder taken from reference TRBV29-1 and TRBJ2-6, is SAVISQKPSRDICQRGTSLTIQCQVDSQVTMMFWYRQQPGQSLTLIATANQGSEATYESGFVIDKFPISRPNLTFSTLTVSNMSPEDSSIYLCSVDGQGQSGANVLTFGAGSRLTVL.

The V call is TRBV30, the J call TRBJ1-1; TRBD1 matches 7 bases. The CDR3 is 13 residues long. Germline values: CDR1 GTSNPN, CDR2 SVGIG (reference sequence). V gave up 2 bases and J gave up 10 bases; unmatched junction bases: 10. The CDR3: CAWSPPHRGPAFF. The CDR3 nucleotides read TGTGCCTGGAGTCCCCCCCACAGGGGACCAGCTTTCTTT.

The genes are TRBV5-1 and TRBJ2-7; a possible D gene is TRBD1 (6 bases). This CDR3 region has 15 residues. The germline V gene encodes CDR1 SGHRS and CDR2 YFSETQ. Trimming removed 4 bases from V and 3 bases from J, with 17 bases in between. The CDR3 nucleotides are TGCGCCAGCAGCCCTGTTGGGGGCCCAAGCTACGAGCAGTACTTC. Residues: CASSPVGGPSYEQYF.

This chain uses TRBV28 with TRBJ1-2; 7 positions match TRBD1. Germline lookup yields CDR1 MDHEN and CDR2 SYDVKM. The trim removed 4 bases at V and 7 bases at J, leaving 9 bases unmatched. The CDR3 extends over 14 amino acids. CDR3 DNA: TGTGCCAGCAGTTCGGTAGGGGGCTGGGGTGGCTACACCTTC. Encoded protein: CASSSVGGWGGYTF.

The gene calls are TRBV7-3 and TRBJ1-1, with D perhaps TRBD1 (6 bases). Deletions cut 1 base from V and 5 bases from J, with 11 bases between. The CDR3 sequence is 14 residues long. CDR1 is SGHTA, CDR2 FQGTGA, per germline. CDR3 DNA: TGTGCCAGCAGCTTAAACAGGGTTGGTACTGAAGCTTTCTTT. Translation: CASSLNRVGTEAFF.